This record covers a single T cell receptor beta chain. Its antigen is not known. This specimen comes from a study of cytomegalovirus exposure and HLA in healthy donors. Study context: Tens of millions of unique TCRs from HLA-typed donors made up an early data release.

Germline CDR1 MNHEY, CDR2 SMNVEV (reference sequence). This CDR3 is 14 amino acids long. J gave up 8 bases and V 5 bases, and 7 bases lay outside the gene matches. Points from the study as a whole: A later analysis showed HLA-associated TCR beta chains outstripping equally common others in clonal expansion. The Asian-associated ancestry cluster reportedly had fewer N-insertions than the approximately 700-donor mean in a later analysis. A later analysis linked a missense DCLRE1C variant to TCR beta V- and J-gene trimming.

The PCR employed 60 Vbeta primers together with 13 Jbeta primers. Profiled with immunoSEQ multiplex PCR; TCRdb holds only in-frame clones, not every one. The profile covers about 130,000 clones, with roughly 80% appearing a single time and around 3.1% taken by the ten largest. The specimen sequenced was PBMCs. This chain connects TRBV27 to TRBJ1-2; 11 bases line up with TRBD1. The source of this sequence is a man between 40 and 49 years old in good health and CMV-seronegative. CDR3 sequence (DNA): TGTGCCAGCAGTGAGGACAGGGGGCGTTGGGGCTACACCTTC. As protein: CASSEDRGRWGYTF.